Included here is one T cell receptor beta chain sequence, with context. The antigen is not known. Staining for CD45RO/CCR7/CD25/CD127/CD95/CD27 allowed sorting of CD4+ naive, central memory, regulatory and stem cell-like memory cells. This specimen comes from a study of beta chain features in type 1 diabetes. Regarding the study as a whole: In every one of the four CD4+ subsets, TCRB CDR3s were moderately but significantly shorter in Type 1 diabetes patients.

Every bit of the isolated RNA underwent reverse transcription, so sequencing read expressed TCRB transcripts. Sequencing used immunoSEQ multiplex PCR; TCRdb keeps in-frame clones, though not all of them. The table records roughly 51,000 clones, around 53% of them present only once. The CDR3 runs 14 residues. V lost 2 bases and J lost 5; bases outside the gene matches: 5. Looked up from germline, CDR1 is SGHAT and CDR2 is FQNNGV. The sample taken for sequencing was Tregs from blood. This TCR came from a woman aged 40 to 50 with type 1 diabetes. The V call is TRBV11-2, the J call TRBJ2-7; TRBD1 agrees at 8 bases. CDR3 residues: CASSLQGALDEQYF. The CDR3 DNA is TGTGCCAGCAGCTTACAGGGGGCACTGGACGAGCAGTACTTC. The complete variable domain, with remaining parts taken from reference TRBV11-2 and TRBJ2-7, reads EAGVAQSPRYKIIEKRQSVAFWCNPISGHATLYWYQQILGQGPKLLIQFQNNGVVDDSQLPKDRFSAERLKGVDSTLKIQPAKLEDSAVYLCASSLQGALDEQYFGPGTRLTVT.